What follows describes a single T cell receptor (beta chain). Its antigen remains unknown. The sample belongs to a study of cytomegalovirus exposure and HLA in healthy donors. The repertoire was sequenced with immunoSEQ multiplex PCR; TCRdb's copy has only in-frame clones and lacks some. In the table there are 160,000 or so clones, about nine tenths of which are singletons. CDR1 and CDR2 from the germline V gene are SGDLS and YYNGEE. The CDR3 contains 15 residues. V was cut by 0 bases and J by 7 bases, with 16 bases left in between. A roughly 120-subject validation cohort, separate from the roughly 680-subject first cohort, supplied the donors. General study findings and limits: Both high specificity and high sensitivity reportedly marked the classifier's diagnosis of cytomegalovirus status. TCR sequences were mostly rare, though some public TCRs occurred in many donors. Researchers catalogued some 160 TCR beta chains as cytomegalovirus-associated.

Sequenced: PBMCs. This receptor was identified in a man between 18 and 29 years old in good health and CMV-seropositive. The chain carries TRBV9 and TRBJ1-2; tentatively, D is TRBD1 (6 bases). As DNA, the CDR3 is TGTGCCAGCAGCGTAGAGTGGTCAGGGGAGTCTGGCTACACCTTC. Its protein is CASSVEWSGESGYTF.